These T cell receptor beta chains were read from a single sample in a study of blood T cell repertoires in COVID-19. TCRdb keeps only in-frame clones here, not all; method: immunoSEQ multiplex PCR. Of around 260,000 clones listed, roughly 89% are singletons. The sequenced sample was peripheral blood. The receptors come from a man aged 25 to 40 with acute or convalescent COVID-19. The CDR3 runs from the conserved cysteine through the conserved F or W.

V gene	CDR3 length	J gene	CDR3 protein
TRBV6-5	12	TRBJ1-4	CATARVSEKLFF
TRBV28	17	TRBJ1-6	CASSQGGATFYNSPLHF
TRBV29-1	16	TRBJ2-1	CSVELYTFRSYNEQFF
TRBV10-2	15	TRBJ2-7	CASSEAALSSYEQYF
TRBV12-3/TRBV12-4	13	TRBJ1-2	CASSLDGGRGYTF
TRBV27	15	TRBJ2-1	CASCLAGGPGYEQFF
TRBV6-5	15	TRBJ1-5	CASSPSGTGLQPQHF
TRBV3-1/TRBV3-2	12	TRBJ2-5	CASSQVGADQYF
TRBV12-3/TRBV12-4	13	TRBJ1-2	CASSYGGSYGYTF
TRBV3-1/TRBV3-2	17	TRBJ2-6	CASSQWGQGDGANVLTF
TRBV28	14	TRBJ2-7	CASTESGRIYEQYF
TRBV3-1/TRBV3-2	14	TRBJ2-5	CASSQGAVRGTQYF
TRBV6-5	11	TRBJ2-7	CASQGSYEQYF
TRBV27	16	TRBJ2-5	CASSLSGHPARETQYF
TRBV6-5	15	TRBJ1-2	CASSYSGQAGYGYTF
TRBV28	15	TRBJ2-1	CASSFGGYSGNEQFF
TRBV4-1	15	TRBJ2-7	CASSQVGTTTYEQYF
TRBV5-5	13	TRBJ1-5	CASSLSGNQPQHF
TRBV15	15	TRBJ1-6	CATTPGGSYNSPLHF
TRBV28	14	TRBJ1-5	CASSLSSPYQPQHF
TRBV30	18	TRBJ1-4	CAWSVHGTDFATNEKLFF
TRBV6-5	14	TRBJ1-3	CASSYVSSGNTIYF
TRBV12-5	14	TRBJ2-1	CASGEGGKRDEQFF
TRBV28	15	TRBJ2-1	CASSSLAGGPNEQFF
TRBV28	11	TRBJ2-7	CASSSPYEQYF
TRBV6-5	15	TRBJ2-5	CASSPAGLLSETQYF
TRBV7-2	16	TRBJ2-5	CASSPLGGGARGTQYF
TRBV2	15	TRBJ2-5	CASSEIRGGRETQYF
TRBV7-2	15	TRBJ2-7	CASSSSGTGGAEQYF
TRBV18	15	TRBJ1-1	CASSPARGRDTEAFF
TRBV6-5	14	TRBJ1-2	CATERQVYNYGYTF
TRBV10-1	14	TRBJ2-1	CASSAGRGNNEQFF
TRBV30	14	TRBJ1-6	CAWSTWQVLSPLHF